What follows describes a single TCR beta chain. Its matching antigen is unknown. The sample originates from a study of identical twins. Whole-study results and caveats: Out-of-frame sharing of TCR alpha in monozygotic twins was underestimated by models. Excess sharing between twins was weaker in beta out-of-frame sequences. Alpha sequences out of frame and shared by twins had excess low generation probability.

Healthy Caucasian donors formed the entire cohort. MiXCR, applied by TCRdb to the 5' RACE reads, yields one record per CDR3 protein. This sample has 450,000 to 650,000 distinct CDR3 sequences; approximately 9.6% occur once, and the top ten carry approximately 3.2%. This CDR3 is built from 15 residues. The ends lost 4 bases at V and 1 base at J; junction bases unmatched: 5. Germline V gene sequence: CDR1 KGHSH, CDR2 LQKENI. In addition, the sample was reused for a study of yellow fever vaccine responses in identical twins.

The sequence was collected from a woman younger than 30 in good health. The sample was PBMCs. This chain links TRBV18 with TRBJ2-3; 7 positions match TRBD1. CDR3 loop: CASSLQQGRTDTQYF. CDR3 sequence (DNA): TGTGCCAGCTCACTGCAACAGGGGCGCACAGATACGCAGTATTTT.